Listed below are T cell receptor beta chains from one sample, sequenced in a study of T-cell reconstitution after alpha-beta-depleted transplantation in children. A single record per CDR3 protein comes from TCRdb applying MiXCR to the PCR reads. Of about 78,000 distinct CDR3 sequences listed, 13% to 15% are singletons. The sequenced sample was PBMCs, mostly from graft donor cells, obtained 180 days after TCRalphabeta/CD19-depleted stem cell transplant. All receptors derive from a male patient aged 2-15 years who had a stem cell transplant for acute lymphoblastic leukemia, so the T cells may come from the graft donor. CDR3s include the opening cysteine and the closing phenylalanine or tryptophan. D genes are given only for firm matches. The size field is filled for only some rows; it gives once, few, many or a size class.

clone_size	d_call	v_call	j_call	cdr3_nt	cdr3_aa
few	.	TRBV4-3	TRBJ2-1	TGCGCCAGCAGCCAAGTATTCAGAGCGGTTCGTAATGAGCAGTTCTTC	CASSQVFRAVRNEQFF
few	.	TRBV24-1	TRBJ2-1	TGTGCCACCAGTGATTCGCGTAGCTCCTACAATGAGCAGTTCTTC	CATSDSRSSYNEQFF
.	.	TRBV6-1	TRBJ2-1	TGTGCCAGCAGGTCTCAAGCGGAGCCCTACAATGAGCAGTTCTTC	CASRSQAEPYNEQFF
many	TRBD1	TRBV7-3	TRBJ1-1	TGTGCCAGCAAACGGGAGGGGGCGACGAACACTGAAGCTTTCTTT	CASKREGATNTEAFF
few	.	TRBV7-2	TRBJ1-1	TGTGCCAGCAGCCCCAGACTTCAGGGACGGCGGAACACTGAAGCTTTCTTT	CASSPRLQGRRNTEAFF
many	.	TRBV10-3	TRBJ2-1	TGTGCCATCAGGGCGGGACAGAAAGTATACAATGAGCAGTTCTTC	CAIRAGQKVYNEQFF
few	TRBD2	TRBV4-3	TRBJ2-5	TGCGCCAGCAGCCAAGATTGGCCAGCGGGGGCAGAGACCCAGTACTTC	CASSQDWPAGAETQYF
.	.	TRBV20-1	TRBJ2-5	TGCAGTGCTAGCAGGGGCCCGTACCAAGAGACCCAGTACTTC	CSASRGPYQETQYF
few	TRBD2	TRBV4-3	TRBJ2-7	TGCGCCAGCAGCCAAGATCGGACTAGCGGGGGGTACGAGCAGTACTTC	CASSQDRTSGGYEQYF
.	.	TRBV2	TRBJ2-7	TGTGCCAGCAGTGAAGTCTTCTCCTACGAGCAGTACTTC	CASSEVFSYEQYF
many	.	TRBV10-3	TRBJ2-5	TGTGCCATCAGTGAGTCGGGGGCCCAAGAGACCCAGTACTTC	CAISESGAQETQYF